These 25 T cell receptor beta chains share one sample of origin, sequenced in a study of Ad26.COV2.S vaccination and SARS-CoV-2 variants. Data came from immunoSEQ multiplex PCR; TCRdb stores just in-frame clones and leaves some out. The sample includes approximately 350,000 clones, roughly 87% of them seen just once. Treatment meaning: roughly 19 received Ad26.COV2.S at low or high dose, single or two shots; about five received placebo; per-sample allocation not given. Day 63 after the first injection of vaccine or placebo was the sampling time. The starting material was peripheral blood, obtained in a trial of Ad26.COV2.S vaccine versus placebo. The receptors here all came from a person aged 18-65 years who received the Ad26.COV2.S COVID-19 vaccine or a placebo.

This clone has only one observation. The chain carries TRBV7-2 and TRBJ2-7; a possible D gene is TRBD2 (6 bases). CDR3 size: 14 residues. The V end was cut by 3 bases, the J end by 3 bases, with 12 bases between. Germline lookup yields CDR1 SGHTA and CDR2 FQGNSA. CDR3 coding DNA: TGTGCCAGCAGCTTGGCGGCTAGCGTCTACGAGCAGTACTTC. Its protein product is CASSLAASVYEQYF. Based on the CDR3 plus reference TRBV7-2 and TRBJ2-7, the full variable domain is GAGVSQSPSNKVTEKGKDVELRCDPISGHTALYWYRQSLGQGLEFLIYFQGNSAPDKSGLPSDRFSAERTGGSVSTLTIQRTQQEDSAVYLCASSLAASVYEQYFGPGTRLTVT.

The CDR3 reads CASSRDSYNEQFF. The DNA of the CDR3 is TGCGCCAGCAGCAGGGACAGCTACAATGAGCAGTTCTTC. The chain links TRBV5-1 to TRBJ2-1, with 7 bases that match TRBD1. The germline V gene encodes CDR1 SGHRS and CDR2 YFSETQ. Germline trimming cut 4 bases from V and 3 bases from J; bases unmatched to any gene: 1. The CDR3 totals 13 residues.

J is TRBJ2-3 and V is TRBV7-3; 12 positions agree with TRBD2. V shed 4 bases and J 13 bases; nucleotides not matched to a gene: 9. From germline, CDR1 is SGHTA and CDR2 FQGTGA. The CDR3 runs to 14 residues. The CDR3 DNA is TGTGCCAGCAGCTCGGGACTAGCGGGCGATTCTGAGTATTTT. Translated: CASSSGLAGDSEYF.

The chain links TRBV11-1 to TRBJ2-1; 10 bases agree with TRBD2. Germline CDR1 SGHAT, CDR2 FQDESV (reference sequence). The ends lost 3 bases at V and 9 bases at J; junction bases unmatched: 5. There are 14 residues in the CDR3. The CDR3 nucleotides are TGTGCCAGCAGCTTTAAAGCGGGGGGGCTTGAGCAGTTCTTC. Its protein is CASSFKAGGLEQFF.

The V and J genes are TRBV27 and TRBJ2-2; D not certain. The CDR3 spans 16 residues. CDR1 MNHEY and CDR2 SMNVEV come from the germline V gene (reference sequence). V was clipped by 2 bases and J by 5 bases, with 15 bases between them. CDR3: CASSLKGPRSTGELFF. The CDR3 DNA follows: TGTGCCAGCAGTTTAAAAGGTCCACGAAGTACCGGGGAGCTGTTTTTT.

The chain couples TRBV2 to TRBJ1-1; 8 nucleotides match TRBD1. Germline V lookup: CDR1 SNHLY, CDR2 FYNNEI. The CDR3 runs to 16 residues. J was trimmed by 5 bases and V by 11 bases; bases with no gene match: 19. The CDR3 region has the DNA TGTGCCGAATCGTCGCCAATACAGGGGGAAAATACTGAAGCTTTCTTT. Amino acid sequence: CAESSPIQGENTEAFF.

This clone came up once. V and J are TRBV18 and TRBJ2-3; TRBD2 is a possible D gene (5 bases). This CDR3 region has 11 residues. The germline V and J ends were trimmed by 4 bases and 11 bases, with 10 bases remaining between them. CDR1 is KGHSH, CDR2 LQKENI, per germline. CDR3 residues: CASSQQAGQYF. CDR3 coding DNA: TGTGCCAGCTCACAGCAGGCGGGGCAGTATTTT.

CDR3 sequence: CASSVTASGANVLTF. As DNA, the CDR3 is TGTGCCAGCAGCGTAACCGCCTCTGGGGCCAACGTCCTGACTTTC. The chain joins TRBV9 to TRBJ2-6, with D uncertain. There are 15 residues in the CDR3. The V gene's germline CDR1 is SGDLS and CDR2 YYNGEE. V dropped 1 base and J dropped 0 bases, with 5 bases sitting between them.

This chain uses TRBV4-3 with TRBJ2-3, with unresolved D. The length of the CDR3 is 15 residues. Germline values: CDR1 LGHNA, CDR2 YSLEER. V dropped 6 bases and J dropped 1 base, with 14 bases sitting between them. Here the CDR3 DNA reads TGCGCCAGCAGTTACACACCGACTCGCACAGATACGCAGTATTTT. Translated: CASSYTPTRTDTQYF.

The chain uses TRBV9 and TRBJ2-1; D tentatively reads TRBD1 or TRBD2 (5 bases each). This CDR3 contains 18 residues. Germline lookup yields CDR1 SGDLS and CDR2 YYNGEE. The V and J ends lost 3 bases and 3 bases respectively, with 22 bases between them. CDR3 residues: CASSEIPSGGLGYNEQFF. The CDR3 nucleotides read TGTGCCAGCAGCGAAATCCCCAGTGGGGGATTAGGCTACAATGAGCAGTTCTTC.

The chain couples TRBV15 to TRBJ2-1; 7 bases are a match to TRBD2. This CDR3 contains 15 residues. V was pared by 1 base and J by 3 bases, with 3 bases of the junction left unmatched. Per germline, CDR1 LNHNV and CDR2 YYDKDF (reference sequence). The CDR3 here is CATSRGSGIYNEQFF. DNA of the CDR3: TGTGCCACCAGCAGAGGCAGCGGGATCTACAATGAGCAGTTCTTC.

This CDR3 is CSVGGSLQETQYF. The CDR3 DNA reads TGCAGCGTTGGTGGCAGCCTACAAGAGACCCAGTACTTC. This rearrangement joins TRBV29-1 to TRBJ2-5; D unresolved. Germline CDR1 reads SQVTM; CDR2 reads ANQGSEA. CDR3 length equals 13 residues. Trimming left V 4 bases short and J 2 bases short, with 11 bases between.

The CDR3 region is CASSLVDGDTQYF. The DNA of the CDR3 is TGTGCCAGCAGCTTAGTCGATGGAGATACGCAGTATTTT. The rearrangement links TRBV7-6 to TRBJ2-3, with D unclear. Looked up from germline, CDR1 is SGHVS and CDR2 is FNYEAQ. V was pared by 1 base and J by 5 bases, with 7 bases between. The length of the CDR3 is 13 residues. Based on the CDR3 plus reference TRBV7-6 and TRBJ2-3, the full variable domain is GAGVSQSPRYKVTKRGQDVALRCDPISGHVSLYWYRQALGQGPEFLTYFNYEAQQDKSGLPNDRFSAERPEGSISTLTIQRTEQRDSAMYRCASSLVDGDTQYFGPGTRLTVL.

This rearrangement joins TRBV11-2 to TRBJ1-2; D is perhaps TRBD1 (6 bases). The germline V gene has CDR1 SGHAT and CDR2 FQNNGV. The CDR3 is 16 amino acids. Trimming pared 5 bases from V and 7 bases from J, leaving 23 bases between. The CDR3 loop reads CASSRLGPSGGGGYTF. The CDR3 DNA sequence: TGTGCCAGCAGCCGATTAGGTCCCTCGGGAGGGGGTGGCTACACCTTC.

The chain carries TRBV7-2 and TRBJ2-4; no definite D call. The CDR3 loop spans 16 amino acids. CDR1 is SGHTA, CDR2 FQGNSA, per germline. Trimming cost V 5 bases and J 1 base, with 15 bases left between them. The CDR3 loop is CASSPSIGLAKNIQYF. CDR3 bases: TGTGCCAGCAGCCCCTCCATTGGTCTGGCCAAAAACATTCAGTACTTC.

The chain employs TRBV4-1 and TRBJ1-1; perhaps TRBD1 as D (5 bases). Trimming stripped 0 bases from V and 2 bases from J, with 19 bases between. Germline CDR1 is MGHRA and CDR2 is YSYEKL. There are 18 residues in the CDR3. The CDR3 loop reads CASSQEIGVLRPNTEAFF. The DNA for the CDR3 is TGCGCCAGCAGCCAAGAGATAGGGGTTCTTCGCCCAAACACTGAAGCTTTCTTT.

This chain links TRBV19 with TRBJ2-5; 9 bases match TRBD2. The germline V gene encodes CDR1 LNHDA and CDR2 SQIVND (reference sequence). The CDR3 covers 17 residues. V was clipped by 2 bases and J by 5 bases; unmatched bases: 12. CDR3 in amino acids: CASSIRHSRGGAETQYF. The CDR3 DNA reads as TGTGCCAGTAGTATACGGCACTCTCGCGGGGGGGCTGAGACCCAGTACTTC.

CDR3 sequence reads: CASSRAYYEQYF. DNA for the CDR3: TGTGCCAGCAGCAGGGCCTACTACGAGCAGTACTTC. The V and J genes are TRBV2 and TRBJ2-7; a weak D match, TRBD1 (5 bases). The V and J ends lost 6 bases and 3 bases respectively, with 9 bases between them. The CDR3 extends over 12 amino acids. Germline lookup yields CDR1 SNHLY and CDR2 FYNNEI. Together with reference TRBV2 and TRBJ2-7, the CDR3 gives the full variable domain: EPEVTQTPSHQVTQMGQEVILRCVPISNHLYFYWYRQILGQKVEFLVSFYNNEISEKSEIFDDQFSVERPDGSNFTLKIRSTKLEDSAMYFCASSRAYYEQYFGPGTRLTVT.

The rearrangement uses TRBV4-1 and TRBJ1-1, with 7 positions matching TRBD1. Germline V gene sequence: CDR1 MGHRA, CDR2 YSYEKL. The CDR3 contains 14 residues. V dropped 4 bases and J dropped 7; count of bases not matched to a gene: 9. CDR3 DNA sequence: TGCGCCAGCAGCCCCACGACAGGGCCGGTTGAAGCTTTCTTT. Protein sequence: CASSPTTGPVEAFF.

The chain is built from TRBV7-9 and TRBJ2-3; D gene ambiguous. CDR3 length: 14 amino acids. The V end was cut by 5 bases, the J end by 2 bases, with 11 bases between. Germline values: CDR1 SEHNR, CDR2 FQNEAQ (reference sequence). CDR3: CASSHASDTDTQYF. For the CDR3, the DNA is TGTGCCAGCAGCCACGCAAGTGACACAGATACGCAGTATTTT.

CDR3 sequence reads: CASSPPSHTVSYEQYF. The CDR3, as DNA: TGTGCCAGCAGCCCACCCTCACACACAGTGAGCTACGAGCAGTACTTC. V gene TRBV13 combines with J gene TRBJ2-7, with D uncertain. V lost 5 bases to trimming and J lost 3 bases, with 20 bases between them. The V gene's germline CDR1 is PRHDT and CDR2 FYEKMQ (reference sequence). The CDR3 loop spans 16 amino acids.

This rearrangement joins TRBV7-6 to TRBJ2-7, with D tentatively TRBD1 (6 bases). Germline V gene lookup returns CDR1 SGHVS and CDR2 FNYEAQ. There are 19 residues in the CDR3. Trimming took off 4 bases at V and 3 bases at J, with 28 bases between the two ends. The CDR3 loop is CASSSHPNKLTGKDYEQYF. In nucleotides, the CDR3 is TGTGCCAGCAGCTCCCACCCGAACAAACTTACAGGGAAAGACTACGAGCAGTACTTC.

V and J are TRBV19 and TRBJ1-1, with a possible D match to TRBD1 (6 bases). The germline CDR1 and CDR2 sequences are LNHDA and SQIVND (reference sequence). The CDR3 covers 14 residues. V lost 0 bases, J lost 7 bases, and 12 bases lay in between. The CDR3, as DNA: TGTGCCAGTAGTATAGAGGGCGGAGGGGGTGAAGCTTTCTTT. Translating it yields CASSIEGGGGEAFF.

The rearrangement links TRBV29-1 to TRBJ1-1, with TRBD1 as a possible D gene (5 bases). This CDR3 is 11 amino acids long. Trimming shortened V by 4 bases and J by 6 bases, and 9 bases separated the two germline ends. CDR1 SQVTM and CDR2 ANQGSEA come from the germline V gene. The CDR3 here is CSVVWDPEAFF. CDR3 sequence (DNA): TGCAGCGTTGTATGGGACCCTGAAGCTTTCTTT.

The V and J genes are TRBV4-2 and TRBJ1-5; D is ambiguous. This CDR3 spans 14 amino acids. Germline values: CDR1 LGHNA, CDR2 YNFKEQ. Between the trimmed V and J ends, which lost 0 bases and 8 bases, there was a span of 11 bases. For the CDR3, the DNA is TGTGCCAGCAGCCAAGAAGGGCTCTTCGAGCCCCAGCATTTT. Protein sequence: CASSQEGLFEPQHF.